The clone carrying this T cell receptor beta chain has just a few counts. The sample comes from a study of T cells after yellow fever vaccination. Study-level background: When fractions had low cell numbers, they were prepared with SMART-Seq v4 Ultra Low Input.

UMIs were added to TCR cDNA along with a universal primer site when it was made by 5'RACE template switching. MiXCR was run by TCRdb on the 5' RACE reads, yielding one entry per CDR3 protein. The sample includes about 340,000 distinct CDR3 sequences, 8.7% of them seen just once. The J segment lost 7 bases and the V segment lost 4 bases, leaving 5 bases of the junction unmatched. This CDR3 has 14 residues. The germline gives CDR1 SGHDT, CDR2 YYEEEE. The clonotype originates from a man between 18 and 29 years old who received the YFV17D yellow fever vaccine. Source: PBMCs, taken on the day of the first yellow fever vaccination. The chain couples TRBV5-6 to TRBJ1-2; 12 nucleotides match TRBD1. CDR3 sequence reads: CASSPGTGGTGYTF. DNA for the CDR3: TGTGCCAGCAGCCCCGGGACAGGGGGCACTGGCTACACCTTC.